The 5 T cell receptor beta chains in this list originate from one sample, sequenced in a study of T cells in Graves' hyperthyroidism and ophthalmopathy. Template material for amplifying TCR beta CDR3 regions consisted of RNA transcripts. First-round RT-PCR with HTBI primers amplified the TCR CDR3 region. TCRdb used MiXCR to reprocess the multiplex PCR reads, holding one entry per CDR3 protein. The sample has hundreds of thousands of distinct CDR3 sequences, approximately 21% seen once. Sequenced sample: blood. The source is a young man with Graves' ophthalmopathy.

The V and J genes are TRBV20-1 and TRBJ1-2; the D gene is possibly TRBD1 (6 bases). Germline V gene data show CDR1 as DFQATT and CDR2 as SNEGSKA (reference sequence). Deletions cut 2 bases from V and 0 bases from J, with 13 bases between. The CDR3 has 15 residues. CDR3 bases: TGCAGTGCTAGAACCGACAGGACAACTAACTATGGCTACACCTTC. This encodes CSARTDRTTNYGYTF.

Only a few counts were recorded for this clonotype. V gene TRBV20-1 combines with J gene TRBJ2-1, with 8 bases that match TRBD2. The CDR3 spans 14 residues. With V trimmed by 6 bases and J by 3 bases, 7 bases remained unmatched. Germline assignment: CDR1 DFQATT and CDR2 SNEGSKA (reference sequence). CDR3 sequence (DNA): TGCAGTGCCAAAACTAGCGGAAGCTACAATGAGCAGTTCTTC. Encoded protein: CSAKTSGSYNEQFF.

The J gene is TRBJ2-3, the V gene TRBV20-1, with 11 bases fitting TRBD2. CDR3 length equals 15 residues. The J segment lost 4 bases and the V segment lost 7 bases, leaving 10 bases of the junction unmatched. Per germline, CDR1 DFQATT and CDR2 SNEGSKA (reference sequence). The DNA for the CDR3 is TGCAGTGTCATCCCTAGCGGGAGGAGAGCAGATACGCAGTATTTT. Translating it yields CSVIPSGRRADTQYF.

There are a few counts of this clonotype. This chain links TRBV5-4 with TRBJ1-4; D call uncertain. From germline, CDR1 is SGHNT and CDR2 YYREEE (reference sequence). The CDR3 spans 14 residues. Trimming removed 6 bases at V and 6 bases at J, with 15 bases between. As DNA, the CDR3 is TGTGCCAGCACCCTGCACGGACGGGATGAAAAACTGTTTTTT. Amino acids: CASTLHGRDEKLFF.

The chain combines TRBV12-3 or TRBV12-4 with TRBJ1-5, with 9 bases lining up with TRBD1. Trimming took 6 bases from V and 4 from J; bases not matched to a gene: 7. CDR3 length: 15 amino acids. DNA of the CDR3: TGTGCCAGCAGCCATGGACAGGGGCTTAATCAGCCCCAGCATTTT. Translating gives CASSHGQGLNQPQHF.